The sequence of this T cell receptor (beta chain) was determined in a study of prognosis after radiotherapy for stage I lung cancer. Overall study findings and caveats: The study found that unique TCR clone counts fell after stereotactic body radiation therapy, median approximately 9,600 versus 7,200.

Notes on this clonotype: The antigen is undetermined. Relative to the germline gene, one junction end is altered; a read error may explain this.

From genomic DNA, TCR beta CDR3 was amplified by two-round multiplex PCR. Every TRBV and TRBJ gene had its own specific primer in first-round PCR. In TCRdb, the multiplex PCR reads were re-called with MiXCR into one record per CDR3 protein. Of 30,000 to 35,000 distinct CDR3 sequences listed, around half were seen once; the top ten hold approximately 16%. Peripheral blood samples of 4.5 to 7 milliliters were drawn at each of two time points. This CDR3 region has 14 residues. CDR1 is SGHTA, CDR2 FQGNSA, per germline. The chain links TRBV7-2 to TRBJ2-1; 7 nucleotides match TRBD2. This material consisted of PBMCs, taken before or after stereotactic body radiation therapy (not recorded which). The origin of this receptor is a donor aged 50 or older with non-small cell lung cancer. The CDR3 is CASSLSSGYNEQLF. The CDR3 DNA is TGTGCCAGCAGCTTATCTAGCGGTTACAATGAGCAGTTATTC.